The clone carrying this T cell receptor (beta chain) came up once. Antigen: not known. With a far larger clone one base away, a read error is the likely cause. 13 Jbeta primers and 60 Vbeta primers were used for the PCR. Generated by immunoSEQ multiplex PCR, the TCRdb table keeps only in-frame clones and is missing some. The data hold more than 100,000 clones, with around 69% observed a single time. This entry comes from a study of cytomegalovirus exposure and HLA in healthy donors. Regarding the study as a whole: In a later analysis, a genetic analysis reported fewer productive-TCR N-insertions in an Asian-associated ancestry cluster than the cohort average. Some highly shared sequence variants likely arose as a pipeline artifact.

Deletions cut 1 base from V and 7 bases from J, with 19 bases between. Germline CDR1 reads MGHRA; CDR2 reads YSYEKL. The CDR3 length is 16 residues. Donors sampled were nominally healthy, though unrecorded immune exposures were likely. The clonotype originates from a woman in her thirties or forties in good health and CMV-seropositive. Sequenced material: PBMCs. This rearrangement joins TRBV4-1 to TRBJ1-1; D is undetermined. The CDR3 DNA reads TGCGCCAGCAGCCAAGGTTCAGGATTGGGCCTCTATGAAGCTTTCTTT. Translated, it gives CASSQGSGLGLYEAFF.